This T cell receptor beta chain was obtained from a study of blood T cell repertoires in COVID-19. Study details: From the United States, Italy and Spain came samples of acute and convalescent COVID-19. PBMCs, B-cell-depleted T cells, or T cells provided the cDNA or gDNA that made up the material.

Original processing notes: Reference gene primer amplification in the assay estimated nucleated cell counts. Using immunoSEQ multiplex PCR, the repertoire was profiled, and TCRdb retains in-frame clones only, with some absent. D and trimming were read from the DNA, whereas the V and J calls and clone size are those reported in that table. Among some 330,000 clones, 70% to 90% were seen once, and the ten largest hold under 4.5%. V was pared by 5 bases and J by 2 bases, with 13 bases between. CDR1 is MDHEN and CDR2 is SYDVKM in the germline V gene. This CDR3 spans 15 amino acids. The sequenced sample was peripheral blood. The rearrangement uses TRBV28 and TRBJ2-1; a weak D match, TRBD2 (5 bases). The sequence derives from a woman aged 45-59 years with active or convalescent COVID-19. In DNA, the CDR3 is TGTGCCAGCAGTCCTGGCGGAGGCCCCTACAATGAGCAGTTCTTC. It specifies CASSPGGGPYNEQFF.